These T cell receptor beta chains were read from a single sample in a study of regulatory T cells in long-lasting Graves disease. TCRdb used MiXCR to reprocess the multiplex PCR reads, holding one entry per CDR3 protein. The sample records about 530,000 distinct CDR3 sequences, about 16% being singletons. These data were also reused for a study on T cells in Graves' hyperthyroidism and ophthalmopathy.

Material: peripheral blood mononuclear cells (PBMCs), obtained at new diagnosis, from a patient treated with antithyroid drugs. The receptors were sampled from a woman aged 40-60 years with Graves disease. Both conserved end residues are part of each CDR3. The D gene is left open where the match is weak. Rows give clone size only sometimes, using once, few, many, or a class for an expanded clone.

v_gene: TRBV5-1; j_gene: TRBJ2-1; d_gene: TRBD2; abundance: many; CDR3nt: TGCGCCAGCAGATCCAGCGGGGGGGCCTTGAATGAGCAGTTCTTC; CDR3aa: CASRSSGGALNEQFF
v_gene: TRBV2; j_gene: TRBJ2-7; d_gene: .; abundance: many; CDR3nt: TGTGCCAGCAGTGAACTTCAGTCCTACGAGCAGTACTTC; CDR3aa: CASSELQSYEQYF
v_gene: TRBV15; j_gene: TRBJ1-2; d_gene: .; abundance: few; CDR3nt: TGTGCCACCAGCAGAGAGGAGAGGTACCCGTGGGGCTACACCTTC; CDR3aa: CATSREERYPWGYTF
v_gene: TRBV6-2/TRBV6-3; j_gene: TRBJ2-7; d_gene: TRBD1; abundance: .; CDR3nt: TGTGCCAGCAGTAACTCGGGACAGGGCTACGAGCAGTACTTC; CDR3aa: CASSNSGQGYEQYF
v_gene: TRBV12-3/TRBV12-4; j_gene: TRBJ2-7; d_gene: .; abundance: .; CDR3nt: TGTGCCAGCAGTTTATTGGGGCTCTCCTACGAGCAGTACTTC; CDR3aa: CASSLLGLSYEQYF
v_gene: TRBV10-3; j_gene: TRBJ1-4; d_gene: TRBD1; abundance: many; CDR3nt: TGTGCCATCAGTGAGCGAGGACAGGGACGAGAAAAACTGTTTTTT; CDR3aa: CAISERGQGREKLFF
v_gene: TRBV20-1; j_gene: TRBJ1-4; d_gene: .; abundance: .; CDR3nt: TGCAGTGCTAGGGTCTCCACCGGGAGCCGAAATGAAAAACTGTTTTTT; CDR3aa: CSARVSTGSRNEKLFF
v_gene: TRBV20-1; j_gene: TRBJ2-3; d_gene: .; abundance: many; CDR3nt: TGCAGTGCCCCCCGAGGGGTGGGCACAGATACGCAGTATTTT; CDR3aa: CSAPRGVGTDTQYF
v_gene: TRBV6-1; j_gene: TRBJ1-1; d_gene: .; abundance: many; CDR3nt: TGTGCCAGCAGGCCCGACAGGTGGGGGACTGAAGCTTTCTTT; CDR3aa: CASRPDRWGTEAFF
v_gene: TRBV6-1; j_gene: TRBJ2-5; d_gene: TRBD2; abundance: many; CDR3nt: TGTGCCAGCAGTCTAGCGGGGGGGCTCCAAGAGACCCAGTACTTC; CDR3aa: CASSLAGGLQETQYF
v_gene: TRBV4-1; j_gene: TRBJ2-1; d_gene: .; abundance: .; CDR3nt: TGCGCCAGCAGCCAAGGTCGAAGTCTGGATGAGCAGTTCTTC; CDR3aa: CASSQGRSLDEQFF
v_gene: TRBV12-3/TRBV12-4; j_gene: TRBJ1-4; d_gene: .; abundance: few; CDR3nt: TGTGCCAGCAGTTTGGGGGGTAGCCTTAATGAAAAACTGTTTTTT; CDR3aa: CASSLGGSLNEKLFF
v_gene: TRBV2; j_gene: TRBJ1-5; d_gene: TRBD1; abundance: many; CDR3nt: TGTGCCAGCACCTATTCGACAGGGGGCAATCAGCCCCAGCATTTT; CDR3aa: CASTYSTGGNQPQHF
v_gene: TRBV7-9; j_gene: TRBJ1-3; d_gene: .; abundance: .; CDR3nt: TGTGCCAGCAGCCAACAGGGCAGAAACACCATATATTTT; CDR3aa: CASSQQGRNTIYF
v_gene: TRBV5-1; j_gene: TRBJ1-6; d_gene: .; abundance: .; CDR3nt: TGCGCCAGCAGCTTGTTTAGCGCCTATAATTCACCCCTCCACTTT; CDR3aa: CASSLFSAYNSPLHF
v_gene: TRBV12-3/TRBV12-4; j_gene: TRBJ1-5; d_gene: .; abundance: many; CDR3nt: TGTGCCAGCAGTTCGACTATAGGGATTAATCAGCCCCAGCATTTT; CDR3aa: CASSSTIGINQPQHF
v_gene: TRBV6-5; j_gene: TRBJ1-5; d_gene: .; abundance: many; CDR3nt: TGTGCCAGCAGTTACGGTCTAGGGGATCAGCCCCAACATTTT; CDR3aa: CASSYGLGDQPQHF
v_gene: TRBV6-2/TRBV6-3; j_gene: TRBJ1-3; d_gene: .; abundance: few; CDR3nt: TGTGCCAGCAGTCTCGACAGTCCCAGCTCTGGAAACACCATATATTTT; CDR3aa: CASSLDSPSSGNTIYF
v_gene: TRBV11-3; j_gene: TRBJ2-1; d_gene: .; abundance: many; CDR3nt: TGTGCCAGCAGCGCCCGGGGGAGCAATGAGCAGTTCTTC; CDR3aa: CASSARGSNEQFF
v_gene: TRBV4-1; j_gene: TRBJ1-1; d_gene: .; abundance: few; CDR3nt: TGCGCCAGCAGCCAAGAGAGAGGTCCGGAAAGGGTGAACACTGAAGCTTTCTTT; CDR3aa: CASSQERGPERVNTEAFF
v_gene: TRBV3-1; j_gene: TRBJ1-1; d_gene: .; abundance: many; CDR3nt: TGTGCCAGCACCTCAACCCCCTGGGACGGATCTATGAACACTGAAGCTTTCTTT; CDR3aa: CASTSTPWDGSMNTEAFF
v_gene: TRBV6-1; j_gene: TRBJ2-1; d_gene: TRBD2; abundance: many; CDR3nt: TGTGCCAGCAGTGGGACTAGCGGAAATGAGCAGTTCTTC; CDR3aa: CASSGTSGNEQFF
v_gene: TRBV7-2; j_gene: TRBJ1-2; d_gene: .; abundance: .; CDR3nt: TGTGCCAGCAGCTTAGAAGTAGGGGTTCCCACCTTC; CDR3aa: CASSLEVGVPTF
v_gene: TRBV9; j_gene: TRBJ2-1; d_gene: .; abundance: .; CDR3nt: TGTGCCAGCAGCGTAGAAGGCTACAATGAGCAGTTCTTC; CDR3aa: CASSVEGYNEQFF
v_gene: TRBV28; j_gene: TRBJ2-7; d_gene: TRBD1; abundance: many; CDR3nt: TGTGCCAGCAGCACGACAGGGTCGTGGTACGAGCAGTACTTC; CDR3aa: CASSTTGSWYEQYF
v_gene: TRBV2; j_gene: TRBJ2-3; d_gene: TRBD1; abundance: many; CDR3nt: TGTGCCAGCAACCTAAGGGGGCCAGATACGCAGTATTTT; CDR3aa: CASNLRGPDTQYF
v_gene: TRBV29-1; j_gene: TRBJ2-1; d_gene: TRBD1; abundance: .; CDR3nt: TGCAGCGTTGCGGTAGACAGGGGAGGACCTTACAATGAGCAGTTCTTC; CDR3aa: CSVAVDRGGPYNEQFF
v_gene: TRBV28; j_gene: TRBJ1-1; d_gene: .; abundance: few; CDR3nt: TGTGCCATCTACGGTATTAACACTGAAGCTTTCTTT; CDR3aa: CAIYGINTEAFF
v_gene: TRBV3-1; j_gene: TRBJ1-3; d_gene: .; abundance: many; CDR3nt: TGTGCCAGCAGCCAAGAAACCGGAAACACCATATATTTT; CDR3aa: CASSQETGNTIYF
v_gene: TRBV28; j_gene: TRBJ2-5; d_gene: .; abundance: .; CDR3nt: TGTGCCAGCAGCTCCAGGGAGAACCAGTACTTC; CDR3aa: CASSSRENQYF
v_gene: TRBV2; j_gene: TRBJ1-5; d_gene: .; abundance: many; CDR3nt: TGTGCCAGCAGTGGGGCGGTATTCGGCAATCAGCCCCAGCATTTT; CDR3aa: CASSGAVFGNQPQHF
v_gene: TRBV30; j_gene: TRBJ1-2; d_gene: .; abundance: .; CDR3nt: TGTGCCTGGAATGCAGGGGCCGGCTACACCTTC; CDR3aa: CAWNAGAGYTF
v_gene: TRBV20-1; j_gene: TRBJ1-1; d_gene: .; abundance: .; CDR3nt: TGCAGTGCTCCAAGACTCTTAATGGGGGACACTGAAGCTTTCTTT; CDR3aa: CSAPRLLMGDTEAFF
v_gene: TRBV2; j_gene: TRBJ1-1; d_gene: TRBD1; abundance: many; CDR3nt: TGTGCCGGACAGGGGACGGGCACTGAAGCTTTCTTT; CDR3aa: CAGQGTGTEAFF
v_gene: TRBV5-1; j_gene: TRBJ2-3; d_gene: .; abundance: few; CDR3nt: TGCGCCAGCAGCTTGGCTCCCCATTCGGGTGCCTCTCCTACGCAGTATTTT; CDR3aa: CASSLAPHSGASPTQYF
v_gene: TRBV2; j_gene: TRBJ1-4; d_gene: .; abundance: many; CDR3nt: TGTGCCAGCAGTGAAGTGGGGAGTGAAAAACTGTTTTTT; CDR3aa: CASSEVGSEKLFF
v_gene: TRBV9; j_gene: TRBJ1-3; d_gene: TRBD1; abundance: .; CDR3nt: TGTGCCAGCAGCGTAGCTTTCAGGGGGACAGGAAACACCATATATTTT; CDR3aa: CASSVAFRGTGNTIYF
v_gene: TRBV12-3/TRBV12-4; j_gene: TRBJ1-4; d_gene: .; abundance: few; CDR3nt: TGTGCCAGCAGTTTAGGCCTCCTAAATCGAGAAAAACTGTTTTTT; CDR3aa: CASSLGLLNREKLFF
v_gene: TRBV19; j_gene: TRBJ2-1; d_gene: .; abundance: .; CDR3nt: TGTGCCAGTAGTATAGGTACAGGGACGGTGGATGAGCAGTTCTTC; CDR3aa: CASSIGTGTVDEQFF
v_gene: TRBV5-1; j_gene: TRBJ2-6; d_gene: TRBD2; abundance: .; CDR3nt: TGCGCCAGCAGGCGGGGGGAATCGGCTGGGGCCAACGTCCTGACTTTC; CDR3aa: CASRRGESAGANVLTF
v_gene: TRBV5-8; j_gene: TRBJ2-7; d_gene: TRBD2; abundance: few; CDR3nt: TGTGCCAGCAGCCGGATGGGGACTAGCTCCGAGCAGTACTTC; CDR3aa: CASSRMGTSSEQYF